This is a list of T cell receptor beta chains from one sample in a study of cytomegalovirus exposure and HLA in healthy donors. The repertoire was sequenced with immunoSEQ multiplex PCR; TCRdb's copy has only in-frame clones and lacks some. The sample contains fewer than 250,000 clones, approximately 80% of which appear only once. The sequenced material came from PBMCs. The receptors were gathered from a boy younger than 10 in good health and CMV-seronegative. CDR3s include the opening cysteine and the closing phenylalanine or tryptophan.

>TRBV9|13
CASSPQGDYGYTF
>TRBV6-5|14
CASRDSVGVSEQYF
>TRBV11-2|16
CASSSQTETGANVLTF
>TRBV30|14
CAWTVAAGNSPLHF
>TRBV6-1|15
CASTVTGELSHEQYF
>TRBV25-1|15
CASSGFDRLAYEQYF
>TRBV13|14
CASSFWTENSPLHF
>TRBV19|13
CATEQGAGQPQHF
>TRBV9|15
CASSPGTGALGEQYF
>TRBV29-1|14
CSVVGLADVGEQFF
>TRBV30|15
CAWSLLAGGPGEQFF
>TRBV4-1|14
CASSRQGDLYGYTF
>TRBV25-1|12
CASSESGDGYTF
>TRBV5-1|14
CASSLTGDSYEQYF
>TRBV10-2|14
CASSHGGTNTEAFF
>TRBV4-2|13
CASSQEGHLNIYF
>TRBV6-1|13
CASGQGGPDTQYF
>TRBV27|14
CASTPGFYNTEAFF
>TRBV7-9|17
CASSFFSWLAGVETQYF
>TRBV7-9|19
CASSPQGLAGTGSYNEQFF
>TRBV5-5|15
CASSGGSRTNYGYTF
>TRBV19|15
CASSIERVGVHEQYF